These T cell receptor beta chains were read from a single sample in a study of control samples from healthy donors and cancer patients. Produced via immunoSEQ multiplex PCR; TCRdb's table is partial and in-frame only. The data hold approximately 160,000 clones, with roughly 95% observed a single time. Sample: blood. The receptors derive from a woman in her sixties or seventies in good health. Each CDR3 is given without its conserved first and last residue. The order of the fields is clone size, V gene, CDR3 protein. Some rows mark clone size as missing; the rest say once, few, many or name a class of expanded clone.

.	TRBV4-3	ASSQAFWSGDTQY
once	TRBV15	ATSMSRDWGRYGYT
.	TRBV6-5	ASSQPGTGGYEQY
.	TRBV4-1	ASSQLAGAVYEQY
.	TRBV2	ASSELGATVEQY
.	TRBV6-1	ASSEGEQGKGGANVLT
.	TRBV27	ASSLGYGNQPQH
.	TRBV15	ATSRAGGMNEKLF
.	TRBV19	ASSTLDRQDEKLF
.	TRBV9	ASSLGPEANYGYT
.	TRBV15	ATSSILGETQY
once	TRBV4-1	ASSQEGTGGEKLF
.	TRBV10-3	AINPLGGGNTEAF
few	TRBV11-2	ASSSPGTNYGYT
.	TRBV20-1	SASTHWGAEAF
.	TRBV18	ASSPLIGQGGMDTEAF
.	TRBV16	ASSRSNNQPQH
.	TRBV9	ASSVGPPGQTQY
.	TRBV6-5	ASSYLGPNTEAF
.	TRBV19	ASTQENSSNQPQH
.	TRBV5-1	ASSLGGSNGYT
.	TRBV7-9	ASSLGTGPTDTQY
.	TRBV2	ASSPQINYGYT
once	TRBV7-6	ASSPSRGANTGELF
.	TRBV18	ASSPMWGNQETQY
.	TRBV10-1	ASSESGSDTQY
.	TRBV5-6	ASRGGGGLRSSYNSPLH
.	TRBV9	ASSVGNTANYGYT
.	TRBV6-5	ASSYSRVYNEQF
.	TRBV3-1/TRBV3-2	ASSQGGGYDYGYT
.	TRBV27	ASSVDRAYGYT
.	TRBV6-2/TRBV6-3	ASSPARPSTGELF
.	TRBV5-6	ASSLISGGWTEAF
.	TRBV5-5	ASSFPGYNEQF
.	TRBV6-6	ASSLAGANYGYT
.	TRBV7-2	ASSTWTVLGNGYT
.	TRBV28	ASSRPASLVYGEQY
.	TRBV5-1	ASSFGGQVVMHGYT
.	TRBV5-1	ASSLDSHSNQPQH
.	TRBV24-1	ATSVSDTQY
.	TRBV7-8	ASKLAGGGKLF
.	TRBV7-2	ASSLEEGSGNQPQH